The T cell receptor (beta chain) described here comes from a study of cytotoxic CD8 clonotypes in ibrutinib-treated CLL. Whole-study results and caveats: On treatment, the uncommon public clonotypes contracted or remained stable.

On this clone itself: What it binds is unknown.

CDR1 is SEHNR and CDR2 is FQNEAQ in the germline V gene (reference sequence). The V end lost 5 bases, the J end lost 9 bases, and 17 bases lay between the germline ends. The CDR3 has 14 residues. Clones were read by immunoSEQ multiplex PCR, and TCRdb kept only the in-frame ones, dropping some. The table lists 12,000 or so clones, approximately 85% of them singletons. This TCR was sampled from a human donor with chronic lymphocytic leukemia. The genes are TRBV7-9 and TRBJ1-5; D might be TRBD1 (6 bases). The sequences come from PBMCs, collected at disease progression, from a patient treated with ibrutinib. DNA for the CDR3: TGTGCCAGCAGCCTCCAGGAGGGGGGCCGGCCCCAGCATTTT. Its protein product is CASSLQEGGRPQHF.